The TCR beta chain under discussion was sequenced for a study of blood T cell dynamics during melanoma immunotherapy. Looked up from germline, CDR1 is SGHNT and CDR2 is YENEEA. CDR3 size: 15 residues. With 5 bases clipped from V and 4 bases from J, the junction kept 6 bases outside the gene matches. The repertoire was sequenced with immunoSEQ multiplex PCR; TCRdb's copy has only in-frame clones and lacks some. Among approximately 10,000 clones listed, about nine tenths were seen once. The time point is: week 3, after first cycle of checkpoint inhibitor. Blood was drawn before treatment and at week 3 after checkpoint blockade. Response was assessed by RECIST 1.1 at 12 weeks, except a couple of rapid progressors. This clone came up a few times.

The chain uses TRBV11-3 and TRBJ2-1; 9 nucleotides align to TRBD2. Source: blood, taken from a patient treated with checkpoint blockade. The TCR was taken from a human donor with melanoma. CDR3 sequence: CASSISLAGYNEQFF. DNA for the CDR3: TGTGCCAGCAGCATATCTCTAGCGGGATACAATGAGCAGTTCTTC.